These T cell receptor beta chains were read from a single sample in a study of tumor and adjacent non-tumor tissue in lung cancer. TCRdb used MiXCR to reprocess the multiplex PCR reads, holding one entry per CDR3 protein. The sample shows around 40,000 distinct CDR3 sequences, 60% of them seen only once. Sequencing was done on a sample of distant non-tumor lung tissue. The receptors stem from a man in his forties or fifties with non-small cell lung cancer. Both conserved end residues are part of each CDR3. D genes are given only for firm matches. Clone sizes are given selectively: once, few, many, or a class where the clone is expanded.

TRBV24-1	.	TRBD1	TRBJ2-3	TGTGCCACCAGTGATCCCAAGGGACAGGGGAAAACAGATACGCAGTATTTT	CATSDPKGQGKTDTQYF
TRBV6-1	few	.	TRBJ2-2	TGTGCCAGCAGTGGGCCCTTCTTGAACACCGGGGGGCTGTTTTTT	CASSGPFLNTGGLFF
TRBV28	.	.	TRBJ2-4	TGTGCCAGCAGCTACAATTTGTGGGGGTCCTTTACCAAAAACATTCAGTACTTC	CASSYNLWGSFTKNIQYF
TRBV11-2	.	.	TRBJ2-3	TGTGCCAGCGGCAAGATCCAGGGTTCAGGTACACAGTATTTT	CASGKIQGSGTQYF
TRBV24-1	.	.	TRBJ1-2	TGTGCCACCAGTGAGGACAGATTTAACTATGGCTACACCTTC	CATSEDRFNYGYTF
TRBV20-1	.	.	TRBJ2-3	TGCAGTGCTAATCCAATGACATACACAGATATGCAGTATTTT	CSANPMTYTDMQYF
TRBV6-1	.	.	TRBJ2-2	TGTGCCAGCAGTGAGGCTGGGAGCAGGGGTTATGGGACCGGGGAGCTATCTTTT	CASSEAGSRGYGTGELSF
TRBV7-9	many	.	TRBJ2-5	TGTGCCAGCAGCGATAGAGCTCAAGAGACCCAGTACTTC	CASSDRAQETQYF
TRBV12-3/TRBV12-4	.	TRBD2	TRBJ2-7	TGTACCAGCAGCACCACTAGCGGGAGGGCCTACGAGCAGTACTTC	CTSSTTSGRAYEQYF
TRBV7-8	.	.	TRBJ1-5	TGTGTCAGCAGCTCAGAGATTATTCAGCCCCAGCATTTT	CVSSSEIIQPQHF
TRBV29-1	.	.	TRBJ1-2	TGCAGCGTTGAGGGATGGGGATTCGACACCTTC	CSVEGWGFDTF
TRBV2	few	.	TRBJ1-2	TGTGCTAGCAGTGATGGGTTCATCTATAGGGGCTACGCCTTC	CASSDGFIYRGYAF
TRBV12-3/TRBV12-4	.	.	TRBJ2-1	TGTGCCAGCAGTTTTAATGGGGGGTGGAATGAGCACTTCTTC	CASSFNGGWNEHFF
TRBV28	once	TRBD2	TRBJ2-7	TGTGCCAGCAGTTACCTGGAGAGGCGGGAGGGAGAGCAGTACTTC	CASSYLERREGEQYF
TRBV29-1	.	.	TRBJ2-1	TGCAGCGTTCGAATAGATTCGGTCAATGAGCAGTTCTTC	CSVRIDSVNEQFF
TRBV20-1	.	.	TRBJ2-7	TGCAGTGCTAGCAGGACAGCCTACGAGCAGTACTTC	CSASRTAYEQYF
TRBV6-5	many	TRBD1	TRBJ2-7	TGTGCCAGCAGTTCGGACAGGAACCCTTCCTACGAGCAGTACTTC	CASSSDRNPSYEQYF
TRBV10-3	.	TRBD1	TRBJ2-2	TGTGCCATCAGTGGCAGGGGGCACACCACCGGGGAACTGTTTTTT	CAISGRGHTTGELFF
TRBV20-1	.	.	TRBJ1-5	TGCAGTGCTACAGGATGGGGCCTCAATCAGCTCCAGCATTTT	CSATGWGLNQLQHF
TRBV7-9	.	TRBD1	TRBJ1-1	TGTGCCAGCAGCTTCCATGGACAGGGGGCTACTGAAGCTTTCTTT	CASSFHGQGATEAFF
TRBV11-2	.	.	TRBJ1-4	TGTGCCAACTGTTTAGGGGTCCGGGCTACCTCGGAAAAACTGTTTTTT	CANCLGVRATSEKLFF
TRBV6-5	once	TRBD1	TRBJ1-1	TGTGCCAACATTGATAGGCAAACAGGGGACACTGAAGCTTTCTTT	CANIDRQTGDTEAFF
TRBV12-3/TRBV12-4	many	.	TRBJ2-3	TGTGCCAGCAGTTTACGGCGGTCCACAGATACGCAGTATTTT	CASSLRRSTDTQYF